Listed here are 22 T cell receptor beta chains from one sample, sequenced in a study of spatial heterogeneity in lung cancer. In TCRdb, the 5' RACE reads were re-called with MiXCR into one record per CDR3 protein. Here the sample spans under 100,000 distinct CDR3 sequences, approximately 8.9% being singletons. Time point of the sample: sample taken at primary tumor resection. From tumor, nontumor lung or frozen PBMC, whole RNA was taken unsorted for sequencing. The sample consisted of PBMCs, taken at surgery. The source is a male donor with early-stage non-small cell lung cancer.

This clonotype has just a few counts. The gene calls are TRBV18 and TRBJ1-4, with D perhaps matching TRBD1 (6 bases). Trimming left V 3 bases short and J 8 bases short, with 10 bases between. There are 13 residues in the CDR3. Germline CDR1 is KGHSH and CDR2 is LQKENI. CDR3 sequence (DNA): TGTGCCAGCTCACCTTCGGACAGCGAAAAACTGTTTTTT. It codes for CASSPSDSEKLFF.

The chain couples TRBV20-1 to TRBJ2-1; 7 nucleotides line up with TRBD2. This CDR3 has 16 residues. Germline V gene sequence: CDR1 DFQATT, CDR2 SNEGSKA (reference sequence). V was clipped by 0 bases and J by 0 bases; unmatched bases: 5. CDR3 loop: CSARDLRGSSYNEQFF. CDR3 bases: TGCAGTGCTAGAGATCTGCGGGGGAGCTCCTACAATGAGCAGTTCTTC.

This clonotype was seen repeatedly, ten times or more. V is TRBV28 and J is TRBJ2-3; 8 positions match TRBD2. Germline lookup yields CDR1 MDHEN and CDR2 SYDVKM. This CDR3 region has 13 residues. Trimming took 8 bases from V and 6 from J; bases not matched to a gene: 7. The CDR3 region is CASALSGSDTQYF. DNA for the CDR3: TGTGCCAGCGCTCTCAGCGGGAGCGATACGCAGTATTTT.

There are many counts of this clonotype. The V call is TRBV7-6, the J call TRBJ2-7; TRBD2 matches at 7 bases. The CDR3 has 14 residues. Germline V gives CDR1 SGHVS, CDR2 FNYEAQ. V lost 6 bases, J lost 2 bases, and 7 bases stayed unmatched. The CDR3 is CASSSGRAPYEQYF. CDR3 sequence (DNA): TGTGCCAGCAGTTCTGGGAGGGCCCCCTACGAGCAGTACTTC.

This clonotype has more than one count but fewer than ten. The chain recombines TRBV5-1 with TRBJ2-2; D is perhaps TRBD1 (6 bases). Trimming removed 4 bases at V and 6 bases at J, with 13 bases between. This CDR3 contains 14 residues. CDR1 and CDR2 from the germline V gene are SGHRS and YFSETQ. As DNA, the CDR3 is TGCGCCAGCAGCCGGGTACAGGGTTCCGGGGAGCTGTTTTTT. This gives the protein CASSRVQGSGELFF.

This clonotype has more than one count but fewer than ten. The chain carries TRBV24-1 and TRBJ2-3; no definite D call. Germline-derived CDR1 and CDR2 are KGHDR and SFDVKD. The CDR3 is 11 residues long. V lost 9 bases to trimming and J lost 4 bases, with 7 bases between them. The CDR3 nucleotides are TGTGCCACCGCAGTTTCAGATACGCAGTATTTT. Translating gives CATAVSDTQYF.

The CDR3 region has the DNA TGCGCCAGCAGCCCGGGACAGGCTTACAATCAGCCCCAGCATTTT. Translated: CASSPGQAYNQPQHF. The chain employs TRBV5-1 and TRBJ1-5, with 8 bases identical to TRBD1. This CDR3 contains 15 residues. CDR1 SGHRS and CDR2 YFSETQ come from the germline V gene. With 4 bases clipped from V and 3 bases from J, the junction kept 6 bases outside the gene matches.

About this clonotype itself: Without the conserved terminal phenylalanine or tryptophan, this CDR3 likely stems from a read error. The J gene is TRBJ2-5, the V gene TRBV7-2; 8 nucleotides agree with TRBD2. J was trimmed by 1 base and V by 6 bases; bases with no gene match: 7. The length of the CDR3 is 15 residues. Per the germline V gene, CDR1 is SGHTA and CDR2 is FQGNSA. Here the CDR3 reads CASRPWTSPQETQYS. The CDR3 region has the DNA TGTGCCAGCAGGCCTTGGACTAGCCCCCAAGAGACCCAGTACTCC.

The rearrangement joins TRBV27 to TRBJ1-3; D gene ambiguous. Trimming took off 2 bases at V and 2 bases at J, with 10 bases between the two ends. Germline V gives CDR1 MNHEY, CDR2 SMNVEV (reference sequence). The CDR3 extends over 15 amino acids. CDR3 sequence reads: CASSLKWVAGNTIYF. The CDR3 bases are TGTGCCAGCAGTTTAAAATGGGTAGCTGGAAACACCATATATTTT.

This clonotype has a handful of counts. The genes are TRBV5-1 and TRBJ2-2; D tentatively fits TRBD1 or TRBD2 (5 bases each). This CDR3 has 15 residues. Trimming shortened V by 0 bases and J by 3 bases, and 9 bases separated the two germline ends. The germline V gene has CDR1 SGHRS and CDR2 YFSETQ. The CDR3, as DNA: TGCGCCAGCAGCTTGGTTAGAGGGGACACCGGGGAGCTGTTTTTT. It translates to CASSLVRGDTGELFF. The full variable domain, in which reference TRBV5-1 and TRBJ2-2 provide the parts outside the CDR3, is KAGVTQTPRYLIKTRGQQVTLSCSPISGHRSVSWYQQTPGQGLQFLFEYFSETQRNKGNFPGRFSGRQFSNSRSEMNVSTLELGDSALYLCASSLVRGDTGELFFGEGSRLTVL.

This chain joins TRBV7-2 and TRBJ1-6; 8 positions agree with TRBD1. Germline V gene lookup returns CDR1 SGHTA and CDR2 FQGNSA. The ends lost 5 bases at V and 14 bases at J; junction bases unmatched: 11. This CDR3 region has 14 residues. The CDR3 sequence is CASSPGQGRGSLHF. In DNA, the CDR3 is TGTGCCAGCAGCCCCGGACAGGGAAGGGGGTCCCTCCACTTT.

Many counts were recorded for this clonotype. V usage is TRBV4-2 and J usage is TRBJ1-5, with D perhaps TRBD1 (6 bases). The CDR3 runs to 17 residues. The ends were cut back, 3 bases at V and 6 bases at J, with 21 bases in the middle. Germline V CDR1 and CDR2: LGHNA, YNFKEQ. The CDR3 loop reads CASSHVQGGRPSQPQHF. The CDR3 nucleotides are TGTGCCAGCAGCCACGTCCAAGGGGGACGCCCAAGTCAGCCCCAGCATTTT.

In the case of this clonotype: A much larger clone is a single base away; this may be a read error. The final CDR3 position lacks the conserved phenylalanine or tryptophan, pointing to a likely read error. This chain joins TRBV4-2 and TRBJ2-7; 16 bases line up with TRBD2. Trimming took 4 bases from V and 1 from J; bases not matched to a gene: 7. This CDR3 is 18 amino acids long. CDR1 and CDR2 from the germline V gene are LGHNA and YNFKEQ. The CDR3 is CASSPGLAGGPSSYEQYS. The CDR3 DNA follows: TGTGCCAGCAGCCCGGGACTAGCGGGAGGGCCCTCTTCCTACGAGCAGTACTCC.

In this sample, this clonotype turned up many times. CDR3 sequence (DNA): TGTGCCAGCGGAGAACGGGACAGGGAGGCTTTCTTT. Amino acids: CASGERDREAFF. The chain carries TRBV6-2 or TRBV6-3 and TRBJ1-1, with 9 bases that match TRBD1. The CDR3 contains 12 residues. J gave up 11 bases and V 8 bases, and 9 bases lay outside the gene matches. Germline assignment: CDR1 MNHEY and CDR2 SVGEGT.

V usage is TRBV4-2 and J usage is TRBJ2-4; tentative D call: TRBD1 (5 bases). The CDR3 loop spans 14 amino acids. V was cut by 4 bases and J by 9 bases, with 16 bases left in between. CDR1 is LGHNA, CDR2 YNFKEQ, per germline. The CDR3 reads CASSLTGSQGIQYF. In DNA form, the CDR3 reads TGTGCCAGCAGCCTAACGGGCTCCCAGGGCATTCAGTACTTC.

This clonotype was counted at least ten times. The genes are TRBV18 and TRBJ2-1, with D hard to call. CDR1 and CDR2 from the germline V gene are KGHSH and LQKENI. V lost 4 bases, J lost 0 bases, and 4 bases lay in between. The CDR3 consists of 13 residues. DNA for the CDR3: TGTGCCAGCTCACAGAGCTCCTACAATGAGCAGTTCTTC. Translating gives CASSQSSYNEQFF.

This clonotype was detected a few times. This chain joins TRBV5-1 and TRBJ2-5; D ambiguous. V was cut by 5 bases and J by 5 bases, with 7 bases left in between. The CDR3 consists of 11 residues. Germline values: CDR1 SGHRS, CDR2 YFSETQ. The CDR3 reads CASRDGETQYF. CDR3 DNA sequence: TGCGCCAGCAGGGACGGGGAGACCCAGTACTTC.

This sequence joins TRBV7-9 and TRBJ2-5; D is unclear. CDR1 and CDR2 from the germline V gene are SEHNR and FQNEAQ (reference sequence). The CDR3 has 14 residues. V was cut by 0 bases and J by 2 bases, with 7 bases left in between. DNA for the CDR3: TGTGCCAGCAGCTTAGCGTGGGGACAAGAGACCCAGTACTTC. Its translation is CASSLAWGQETQYF.

In its sample, this clonotype was seen many times. This chain links TRBV19 with TRBJ2-3, with D hard to call. Trimming left V 1 base short and J 1 base short, with 3 bases between. CDR1 is LNHDA, CDR2 SQIVND, per germline (reference sequence). CDR3 length: 13 residues. The DNA for the CDR3 is TGTGCCAGTAGTATAGTCGGCACAGATACGCAGTATTTT. As protein: CASSIVGTDTQYF.

This clonotype was picked up many times. The chain combines TRBV21-1 with TRBJ1-2; the table assigns TRBD1, which was not confirmed against the DNA. TRBV21-1 constitutes a pseudogene. This CDR3 is 15 amino acids long. CDR3 sequence reads: CASSYRGWRDYGYTF. Written as DNA, the CDR3 is TGTGCCAGCAGCTACAGGGGGTGGAGAGACTATGGCTACACCTTC.

This clonotype was picked up a small number of times. The rearrangement joins TRBV5-1 to TRBJ2-7, with D possibly being TRBD1 or TRBD2 (5 bases each). CDR1 SGHRS and CDR2 YFSETQ come from the germline V gene. V was clipped by 4 bases and J by 1 base, with 15 bases between them. The CDR3 contains 15 residues. Here the CDR3 reads CASSMGDYGSYEQYF. The DNA for the CDR3 is TGCGCCAGCAGCATGGGGGATTACGGGTCCTACGAGCAGTACTTC.

The chain has TRBV24-1 and TRBJ2-2; D remains ambiguous. This CDR3 spans 14 amino acids. Deletions cut 5 bases from V and 7 bases from J, with 13 bases between. Germline values: CDR1 KGHDR, CDR2 SFDVKD. The CDR3 sequence: CATSAASQVGELFF. CDR3 nucleotides: TGTGCCACCAGTGCGGCTAGTCAGGTCGGGGAGCTGTTTTTT.